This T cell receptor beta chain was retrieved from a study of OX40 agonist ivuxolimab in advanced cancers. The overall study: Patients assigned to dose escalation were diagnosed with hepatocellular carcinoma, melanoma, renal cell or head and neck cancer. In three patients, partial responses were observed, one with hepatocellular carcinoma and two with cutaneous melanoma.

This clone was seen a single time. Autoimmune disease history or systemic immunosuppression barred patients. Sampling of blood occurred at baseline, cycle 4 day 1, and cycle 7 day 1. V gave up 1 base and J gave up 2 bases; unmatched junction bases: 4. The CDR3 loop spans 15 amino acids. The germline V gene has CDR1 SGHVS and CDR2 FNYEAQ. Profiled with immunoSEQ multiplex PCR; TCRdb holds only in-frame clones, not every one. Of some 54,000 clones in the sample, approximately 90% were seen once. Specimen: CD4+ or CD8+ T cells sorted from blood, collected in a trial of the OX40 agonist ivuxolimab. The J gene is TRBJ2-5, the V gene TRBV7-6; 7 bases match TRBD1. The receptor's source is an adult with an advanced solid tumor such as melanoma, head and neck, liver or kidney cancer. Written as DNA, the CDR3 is TGTGCCAGCAGCTTAGATGGCAGGGGGCAAGAGACCCAGTACTTC. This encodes CASSLDGRGQETQYF.